Detailed here is one T cell receptor (beta chain). Its antigen remains unknown. The CDR3 spans 14 residues. Germline CDR1 reads MNHEY; CDR2 reads SVGAGI. V lost 5 bases and J lost 7; bases outside the gene matches: 11. The sample originates from a study of shared clonotypes between healthy human individuals. CD45RO-negative, CCR7-positively selected cells formed the naive CD8 fraction, excluding terminally differentiated effector memory CD45RA+ cells. Per the authors' pipeline: As immunoSEQ supplied junction-only sequences (without quality scores), filtering differed. Produced via immunoSEQ multiplex PCR; TCRdb's table is partial and in-frame only. That table gives V, J and clone size, and the DNA gave D and trimming. This table has nearly 2 million clones, approximately 94% appearing once. Whole-study results and caveats: Naive CD4 clonotypes were shared across several donors at 4% to 5%.

This chain links TRBV6-5 with TRBJ2-7; TRBD2 aligns across 7 bases. The clonotype originates from a young man in good health. The material sequenced was naive CD8+ T cells sorted from blood. This CDR3 is CASSIVPVGGEQYF. The DNA for the CDR3 is TGTGCCAGCAGTATTGTTCCTGTCGGGGGGGAGCAGTACTTC.